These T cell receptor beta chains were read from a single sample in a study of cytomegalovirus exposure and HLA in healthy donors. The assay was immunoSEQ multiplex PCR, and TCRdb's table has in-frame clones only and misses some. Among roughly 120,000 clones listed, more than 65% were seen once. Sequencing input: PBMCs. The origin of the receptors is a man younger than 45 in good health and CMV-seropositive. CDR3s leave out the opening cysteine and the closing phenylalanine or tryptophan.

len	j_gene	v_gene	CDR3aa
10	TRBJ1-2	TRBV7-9	ASSQGARGYT
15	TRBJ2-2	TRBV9	ASSVERSGVNTGELF
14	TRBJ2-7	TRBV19	ASSTLEGLPPREQY
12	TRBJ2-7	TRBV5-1	ASSLEGRGDEQY
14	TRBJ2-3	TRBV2	ASRREGVSSTDTQY
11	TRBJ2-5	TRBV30	AWSVGQEETQY
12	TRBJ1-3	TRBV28	ASALSFSGNTIY
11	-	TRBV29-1	SVDRAGASEQY
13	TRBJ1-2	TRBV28	ASSLLEDRDYGYT
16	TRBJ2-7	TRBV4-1	ASSQEGLAGAHPYEQY
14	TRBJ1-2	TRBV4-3	ASSLGDAGAGYGYT
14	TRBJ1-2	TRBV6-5	ASSFSTNRGSEGYT
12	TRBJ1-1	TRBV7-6	ASSPGQGVTEAF
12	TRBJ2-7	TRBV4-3	ASSRGGASDEQY
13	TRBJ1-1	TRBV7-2	ASSSPGTGRTEAF
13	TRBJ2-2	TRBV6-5	ASSYTSDNTGELF
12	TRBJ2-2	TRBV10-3	AIRDREKTGELF
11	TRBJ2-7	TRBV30	AWSGGGYYEQY
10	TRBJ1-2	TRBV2	ASSEAARGYT